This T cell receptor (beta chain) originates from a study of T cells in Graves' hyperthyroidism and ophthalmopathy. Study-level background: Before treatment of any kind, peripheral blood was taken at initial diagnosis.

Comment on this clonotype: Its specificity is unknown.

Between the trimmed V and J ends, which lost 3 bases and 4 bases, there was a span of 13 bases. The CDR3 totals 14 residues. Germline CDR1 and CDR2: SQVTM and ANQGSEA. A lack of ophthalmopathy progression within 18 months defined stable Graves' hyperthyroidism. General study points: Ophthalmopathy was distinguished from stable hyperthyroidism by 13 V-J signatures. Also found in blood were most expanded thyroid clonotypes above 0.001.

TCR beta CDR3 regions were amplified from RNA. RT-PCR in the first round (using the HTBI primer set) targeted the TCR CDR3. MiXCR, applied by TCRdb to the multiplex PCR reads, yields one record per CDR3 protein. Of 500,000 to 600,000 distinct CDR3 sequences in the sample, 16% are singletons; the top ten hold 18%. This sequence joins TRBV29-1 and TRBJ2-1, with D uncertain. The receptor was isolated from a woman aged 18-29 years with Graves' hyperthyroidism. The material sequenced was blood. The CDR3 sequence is CSVDPSARYNEQFF. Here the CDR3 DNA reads TGCAGCGTTGACCCCAGCGCTAGATACAATGAGCAGTTCTTC.